This T cell receptor (beta chain) came from a study of cytomegalovirus exposure and HLA in healthy donors. Study conclusions and caveats: As a later analysis showed, a missense DCLRE1C variant was linked to trimming of TCR beta V- and J-genes. A prior analysis recorded that most TCR beta V segments were productive about 90% or about 30% of the time.

A word on this clone: No antigen is known for it. Germline and junction disagree at one end, which may indicate a read error.

The CDR3 has 17 residues. Germline V gene lookup returns CDR1 SSHAT and CDR2 FNYEAQ (reference sequence). PCR involved 60 Vbeta and 13 Jbeta primers. The method was immunoSEQ multiplex PCR; TCRdb's version includes in-frame clones alone and lacks a portion of them. The repertoire consists of 50,000 to 65,000 clones, with over 70% occurring once and the leading ten covering about 3.1%. The chain uses TRBV7-7 and TRBJ2-3, with 10 nucleotides matching TRBD2. This receptor was identified in a man aged 18 to 30 in good health and CMV-seronegative. Sequencing was performed on PBMCs. The CDR3 nucleotides read TGTGCTAGCAGCTTCCTTTTAGCGGGAGGAAGCACAGATACGCAGTATTTT. It encodes CASSFLLAGGSTDTQYF.